The rows below give T cell receptor beta chains drawn from one sample of a study of T cell responses to AZD1222 COVID-19 vaccine. The protocol was immunoSEQ multiplex PCR, while the TCRdb copy is restricted to in-frame clones and leaves out a portion. The sample lists some 100,000 clones; about 87% were seen once. The sequencing used peripheral blood, collected on day 0 of AZD1222 vaccination. These receptor sequences come from an adult in good health. Both conserved end residues are part of each CDR3. D genes are given only for firm matches.

d_gene | j_gene | v_gene | CDR3nt | CDR3aa
TRBD2 | TRBJ2-1 | TRBV11-2 | TGTGCCAGCAGCTTAGTCCGGGAGGCACCGCACAATGAGCAGTTCTTC | CASSLVREAPHNEQFF
. | TRBJ1-5 | TRBV2 | TGTGCCAGCAGTGGTAGCAGTATCAATCAGCCCCAGCATTTT | CASSGSSINQPQHF
TRBD2 | TRBJ2-5 | TRBV6-5 | TGTGCCAGCAGTCGGGACTACCCAGGGGAGACCCAGTACTTC | CASSRDYPGETQYF
. | TRBJ2-2 | TRBV6-5 | TGTGCCAGCAGTTTTCTTTTGGGGGCCGGGGAGCTGTTTTTT | CASSFLLGAGELFF
. | TRBJ1-1 | TRBV5-5 | TGTGCCAGCAGCTTGGGGACTAGAAACACTGAAGCTTTCTTT | CASSLGTRNTEAFF
. | TRBJ1-5 | TRBV20-1 | TGCAGTGCTGGGGAATGGCCCCAGCATTTT | CSAGEWPQHF
TRBD2 | TRBJ2-2 | TRBV7-9 | TGTGCCAGCAGCTCTCCGACTAGCGGGAGATCCGGGGAGCTGTTTTTT | CASSSPTSGRSGELFF
. | TRBJ1-6 | TRBV19 | TGTGCCAGCTCAGATCCAGGGGTTTCACCCCTCCACTTT | CASSDPGVSPLHF
. | TRBJ1-2 | TRBV7-2 | TGTGCCAGCAGCTTCGGGCAGGGGAGCTATGGCTACACCTTC | CASSFGQGSYGYTF
. | TRBJ1-4 | TRBV7-2 | TGTGCCAGCAGCTTAGGGGGACCTGAAAAACTGTTTTTT | CASSLGGPEKLFF
. | TRBJ2-5 | TRBV11-2 | TGTGCCAGCAGCAGGGCAGGGGGGGAGACCCAGTACTTC | CASSRAGGETQYF
. | TRBJ2-3 | TRBV7-2 | TGTGCCAGCACCTTGAGGGGGATCTCAGATACGCAGTATTTT | CASTLRGISDTQYF